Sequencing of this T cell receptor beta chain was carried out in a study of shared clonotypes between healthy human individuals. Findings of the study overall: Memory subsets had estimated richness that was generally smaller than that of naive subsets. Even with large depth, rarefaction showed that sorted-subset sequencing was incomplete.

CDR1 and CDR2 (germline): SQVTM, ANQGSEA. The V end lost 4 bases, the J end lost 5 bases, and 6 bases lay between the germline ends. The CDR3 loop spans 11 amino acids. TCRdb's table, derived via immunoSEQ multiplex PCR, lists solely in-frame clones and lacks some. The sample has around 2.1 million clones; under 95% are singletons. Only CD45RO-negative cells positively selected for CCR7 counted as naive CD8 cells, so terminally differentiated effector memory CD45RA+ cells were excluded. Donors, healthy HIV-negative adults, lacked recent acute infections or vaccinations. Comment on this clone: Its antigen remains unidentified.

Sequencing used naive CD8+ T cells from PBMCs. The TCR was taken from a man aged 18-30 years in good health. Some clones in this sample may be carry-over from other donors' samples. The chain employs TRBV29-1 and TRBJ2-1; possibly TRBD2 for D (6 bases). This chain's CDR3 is CSVVADNEQFF. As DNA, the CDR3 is TGCAGCGTTGTAGCGGACAATGAGCAGTTCTTC.